Listed below are T cell receptor beta chains from one sample, sequenced in a study of T cell changes during pregnancy in multiple sclerosis. Assay used: immunoSEQ multiplex PCR; TCRdb lists only in-frame clones, some missing. Among tens of thousands of clones listed, approximately 93% were seen once. The material was CD8+ T cells from peripheral blood mononuclear cells, obtained in the second trimester of pregnancy. Receptors were obtained from a female donor with multiple sclerosis, enrolled in a pregnancy study. Each CDR3 is given with its conserved first and last residue. The D gene is left open where the match is weak. Some rows mark clone size as missing; the rest say once, few, many or name a class of expanded clone.

size: -; V: TRBV14; J: TRBJ1-2; D: -; DNA: TGTGCCAGCAGCCAAGTGTTTCCGGGGAACTATGGCTACACCTTC; CDR3: CASSQVFPGNYGYTF
size: -; V: TRBV2; J: TRBJ2-1; D: TRBD2; DNA: TGTGCCAGCAGCCCAGGGCTAGCGGGGGAGCTCTCCTACAATGAGCAGTTCTTC; CDR3: CASSPGLAGELSYNEQFF
size: -; V: TRBV2; J: TRBJ1-2; D: -; DNA: TGTGCCAGCAGCCCTTGGACCTCGAGGGATGGCTACACCTTC; CDR3: CASSPWTSRDGYTF
size: -; V: TRBV28; J: TRBJ2-3; D: -; DNA: TGTGCCAGCAGCCCCATGATAGGGGTTGGCACAGATACGCAGTATTTT; CDR3: CASSPMIGVGTDTQYF
size: -; V: TRBV6-5; J: TRBJ1-1; D: TRBD1; DNA: TGTGCCAGCAGTTACCCCGGGACAGGGGAAGAGGCTGAAGCTTTCTTT; CDR3: CASSYPGTGEEAEAFF
size: -; V: TRBV2; J: TRBJ2-7; D: TRBD1; DNA: TGTGCCAGCTCGACAGGGGGGACCTACGAGCAGTACTTC; CDR3: CASSTGGTYEQYF
size: -; V: TRBV27; J: TRBJ1-1; D: TRBD1; DNA: TGTGCCAGCAGCCAGACAGGGGGGGGGACTGAAGCTTTCTTT; CDR3: CASSQTGGGTEAFF
size: -; V: TRBV6-5; J: TRBJ2-5; D: -; DNA: TGTGCCAGCAGTTACTCGTCGGGACTGAGGGAGACCCAGTACTTC; CDR3: CASSYSSGLRETQYF
size: -; V: TRBV27; J: TRBJ1-2; D: -; DNA: TGTGCCAGCAGTTTCGCCAGGGGACATGCAACTGGCTACACCTTC; CDR3: CASSFARGHATGYTF
size: -; V: TRBV7-9; J: TRBJ1-1; D: -; DNA: TGTGCCAGCAGCCCGACTACAGGGTTTTCACTGAACACTGAAGCTTTCTTT; CDR3: CASSPTTGFSLNTEAFF
size: -; V: TRBV5-1; J: TRBJ2-6; D: -; DNA: TGCGCCAGCAGCTTAACACTCCCAGGGACTGGGGCCAACGTCCTGACTTTC; CDR3: CASSLTLPGTGANVLTF
size: -; V: TRBV5-4; J: TRBJ2-7; D: -; DNA: TGTGCCAGCAGCTTAGTGGACTCCAAATACGAGCAGTACTTC; CDR3: CASSLVDSKYEQYF
size: once; V: TRBV5-1; J: TRBJ1-1; D: TRBD1; DNA: TGCGCCAGCAGCTCCCGGGACAGGGACATGAACACTGAAGCTTTCTTT; CDR3: CASSSRDRDMNTEAFF
size: -; V: TRBV18; J: TRBJ1-1; D: -; DNA: TGTGCCAGCTCACCAACGGACTCCGCAGGTTTAAACACTGAAGCTTTCTTT; CDR3: CASSPTDSAGLNTEAFF
size: -; V: TRBV4-2; J: TRBJ2-7; D: -; DNA: TGTGCCAGCAGCCAAGATCCCATGAAAGATGACTACCGAGCTCCGCCAAACTACGAGCAGTACTTC; CDR3: CASSQDPMKDDYRAPPNYEQYF
size: medium-sized; V: TRBV5-4; J: TRBJ2-2; D: -; DNA: TGTGCCAGCAGCTTGGCCTCGGCCGGGGAGCTGTTTTTT; CDR3: CASSLASAGELFF
size: -; V: TRBV2; J: TRBJ2-1; D: TRBD2; DNA: TGTGCCAGTGCTAGCGGGAGGTCGGGCTATGAGCAGTTCTTC; CDR3: CASASGRSGYEQFF
size: -; V: TRBV21-1; J: TRBJ1-2; D: -; DNA: TGTGCCAGCAGCAAAAAGGGGAATCCCTCTAGCTATGGCTACACCTTC; CDR3: CASSKKGNPSSYGYTF
size: -; V: TRBV7-7; J: TRBJ2-1; D: -; DNA: TGTGCCAGCAGCTTAGGACCCGGGACTCCCTACAATGAGCAGTTCTTC; CDR3: CASSLGPGTPYNEQFF
size: -; V: TRBV15; J: TRBJ2-2; D: TRBD1; DNA: TGTGCCACCAGCTACGACAGGGACACCGGGGAGCTGTTTTTT; CDR3: CATSYDRDTGELFF
size: few; V: TRBV9; J: TRBJ1-2; D: -; DNA: TGTGCCAGCAGTCCCCAAGGCCCGGGGTGGAGTGGCTACACCTTC; CDR3: CASSPQGPGWSGYTF
size: -; V: TRBV13; J: TRBJ2-3; D: -; DNA: TGTGCCAGCAGCCCGTACACAGATACGCAGTATTTT; CDR3: CASSPYTDTQYF
size: -; V: TRBV27; J: TRBJ2-7; D: -; DNA: TGTGCCAGCAGTTTCCCCGGGGACGAGCAGTACTTC; CDR3: CASSFPGDEQYF
size: -; V: TRBV27; J: TRBJ2-1; D: TRBD2; DNA: TGTGCCAGCAGTTCCTTAGCGGGCGAGCAGTTCTTC; CDR3: CASSSLAGEQFF
size: once; V: TRBV7-9; J: TRBJ2-1; D: -; DNA: TGTGCCAGCAGCCTGACTAGATACCCTACCGATGAGCAGTTCTTC; CDR3: CASSLTRYPTDEQFF
size: few; V: TRBV28; J: TRBJ2-2; D: TRBD1; DNA: TGTGCCAGCAGCCGGACAGGGGGCCCCGGGGAGCTGTTTTTT; CDR3: CASSRTGGPGELFF
size: -; V: TRBV10-2; J: TRBJ1-1; D: -; DNA: TGCGCCAGCATGACTAAGGACGCGGGGTCGTTGAACACTGAAGCTTTCTTT; CDR3: CASMTKDAGSLNTEAFF
size: -; V: TRBV5-4; J: TRBJ1-1; D: TRBD1; DNA: TGTGCCAGCAGCGGACAGGGTTTTACTGAAGCTTTCTTT; CDR3: CASSGQGFTEAFF
size: -; V: TRBV7-9; J: TRBJ2-7; D: -; DNA: TGTGCCAGCAGCTTAGATGACAGAAGATATCCTATCGAGCAGTACTTC; CDR3: CASSLDDRRYPIEQYF
size: -; V: TRBV18; J: TRBJ2-1; D: TRBD1; DNA: TGTGCCAGCTCACCACCCGGGACAGGGACCTACAATGAGCAGTTCTTC; CDR3: CASSPPGTGTYNEQFF
size: -; V: TRBV13; J: TRBJ2-1; D: -; DNA: TGTGCCAGCAGCTTAAGGGGTAGCTCCTACAATGAGCAGTTCTTC; CDR3: CASSLRGSSYNEQFF
size: -; V: TRBV9; J: TRBJ2-1; D: TRBD2; DNA: TGTGCCAGCAGCGTAGCGGGAGGGCCGTCATACAATGAGCAGTTCTTC; CDR3: CASSVAGGPSYNEQFF
size: -; V: TRBV7-9; J: TRBJ2-5; D: -; DNA: TGTGCCAGCAGCTTAAGGCAGGCAGAGGGAGAGACCCAGTACTTC; CDR3: CASSLRQAEGETQYF
size: -; V: TRBV6-1; J: TRBJ2-5; D: -; DNA: TGTGCCAGCAAGACCTGGCAGGCAGCAGGAGAGACCCAGTACTTC; CDR3: CASKTWQAAGETQYF